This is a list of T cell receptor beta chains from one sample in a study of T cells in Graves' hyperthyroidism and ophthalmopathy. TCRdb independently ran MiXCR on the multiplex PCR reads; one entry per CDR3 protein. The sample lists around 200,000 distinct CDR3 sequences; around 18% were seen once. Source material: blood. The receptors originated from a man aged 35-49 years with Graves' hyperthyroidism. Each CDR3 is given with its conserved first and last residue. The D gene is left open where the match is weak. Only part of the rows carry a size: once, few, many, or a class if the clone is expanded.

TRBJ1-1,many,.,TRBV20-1,CSARYGRGEAFF,TGCAGTGCTAGATACGGGAGGGGGGAAGCTTTCTTT
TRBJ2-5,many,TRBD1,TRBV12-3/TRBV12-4,CASSLQGAGQETQYF,TGTGCCAGCAGTTTACAGGGGGCGGGTCAAGAGACCCAGTACTTC
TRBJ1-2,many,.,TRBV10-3,CAISDLGPQGYTF,TGTGCCATCAGTGATCTGGGCCCGCAAGGCTACACCTTC
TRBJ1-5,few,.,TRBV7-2,CASSLGWLQPQHF,TGTGCCAGCAGCTTGGGTTGGTTACAGCCCCAGCATTTT
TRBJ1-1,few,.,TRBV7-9,CASSPLRTVQVGAFF,TGTGCCAGCAGCCCGCTTAGAACGGTACAGGTAGGAGCTTTCTTT
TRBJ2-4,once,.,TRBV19,CASSMRETQKIIQYF,TGTGCCAGTAGTATGAGGGAGACCCAGAAAATCATTCAGTACTTC
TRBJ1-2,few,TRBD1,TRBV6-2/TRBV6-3,CASSLPTGYYGYTF,TGTGCCAGCAGCTTACCGACAGGGTACTATGGCTACACCTTC
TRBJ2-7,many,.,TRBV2,CASASSGTSYEQYF,TGTGCCAGCGCGAGCAGCGGCACATCCTACGAGCAGTACTTC
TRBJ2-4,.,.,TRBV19,CASSTGTSAKNIQYF,TGTGCCAGTAGTACCGGGACCTCAGCCAAAAACATTCAGTACTTC
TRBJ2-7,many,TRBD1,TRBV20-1,CSAKGQGAPYEQYF,TGCAGTGCAAAAGGACAGGGGGCCCCCTACGAGCAGTACTTC
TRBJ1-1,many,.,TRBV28,CASLRNTEAFF,TGTGCCAGCCTCCGGAACACTGAAGCTTTCTTT
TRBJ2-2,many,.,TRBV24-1,CATYGGRTANTGELFF,TGTGCCACGTACGGGGGACGGACAGCGAACACCGGGGAGCTGTTTTTT
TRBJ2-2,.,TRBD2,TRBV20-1,CSAVGGGPGELFF,TGCAGTGCTGTAGGCGGGGGGCCCGGGGAGCTGTTTTTT
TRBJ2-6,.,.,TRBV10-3,CAISGWAVSGANVLTF,TGTGCCATCAGTGGGTGGGCGGTCTCTGGGGCCAACGTCCTGACTTTC
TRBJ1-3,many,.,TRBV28,CASSFWGRGGNTIYF,TGTGCCAGCAGTTTCTGGGGGCGCGGTGGAAACACCATATATTTT
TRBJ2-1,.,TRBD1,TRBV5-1,CASSLPGTGGAWNPGGYNEQFF,TGCGCCAGCAGCTTGCCCGGGACAGGGGGCGCGTGGAATCCGGGGGGGTACAATGAGCAGTTCTTC
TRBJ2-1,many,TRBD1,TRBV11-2,CASRGTGDIHEQFF,TGTGCCAGCCGAGGGACAGGGGACATCCATGAGCAGTTCTTC
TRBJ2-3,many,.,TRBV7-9,CASRGAGRDTQYF,TGTGCCAGCAGAGGCGCAGGCAGGGATACGCAGTATTTT
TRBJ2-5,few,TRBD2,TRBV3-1,CASSERIPTSGGLYQETQYF,TGTGCCAGCAGCGAAAGAATCCCCACTAGCGGGGGTCTGTACCAAGAGACCCAGTACTTC
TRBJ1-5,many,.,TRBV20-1,CSARNPGWVNQPQHF,TGCAGTGCCCGAAACCCAGGGTGGGTCAATCAGCCCCAGCATTTT
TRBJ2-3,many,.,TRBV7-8,CASSLGQSSDTQYF,TGTGCCAGCAGCTTAGGACAATCGTCAGATACGCAGTATTTT
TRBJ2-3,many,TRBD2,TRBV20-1,CSASRERGANTQYF,TGCAGTGCGTCACGCGAGCGGGGGGCAAATACGCAGTATTTT
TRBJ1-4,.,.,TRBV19,CASRNNEKLFF,TGTGCCAGTAGGAATAATGAAAAACTGTTTTTT
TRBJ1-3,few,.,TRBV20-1,CSARDWAVGNTIYF,TGCAGTGCTAGAGATTGGGCAGTAGGGAACACCATATATTTT
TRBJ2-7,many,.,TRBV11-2,CASSHHEQYF,TGTGCCAGCAGCCACCACGAGCAGTACTTC
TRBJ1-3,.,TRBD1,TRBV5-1,CASSMGQTVSGNAIYF,TGCGCCAGCAGCATGGGACAGACAGTCTCTGGAAACGCCATATATTTT
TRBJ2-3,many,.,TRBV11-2,CASSLVGGWGNTDTQYF,TGTGCCAGCAGCTTAGTCGGGGGTTGGGGAAACACAGATACGCAGTATTTT
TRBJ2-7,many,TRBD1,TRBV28,CASSLTGGINYEQYF,TGTGCCAGCAGTCTAACAGGGGGCATAAACTACGAGCAGTACTTC
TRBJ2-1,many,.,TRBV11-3,CASSSYSNEQFF,TGTGCCAGCAGCTCATATTCCAATGAGCAGTTCTTC
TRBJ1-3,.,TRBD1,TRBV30,CAWSGTGANSGNTIYF,TGTGCCTGGAGTGGCACAGGGGCTAACTCTGGAAACACCATATATTTT
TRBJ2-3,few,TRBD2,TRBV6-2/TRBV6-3,CASSSLRLAGQDTQYF,TGTGCCAGCAGTTCCCTAAGACTAGCGGGGCAAGATACGCAGTATTTT
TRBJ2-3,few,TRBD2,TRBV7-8,CASSLHLAGGQDTQYF,TGTGCCAGCAGCTTACATCTAGCGGGGGGGCAAGATACGCAGTATTTT
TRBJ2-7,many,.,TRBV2,CASSERVRSEQYF,TGTGCCAGCAGTGAAAGGGTTCGCAGCGAGCAGTACTTC
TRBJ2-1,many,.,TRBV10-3,CAISLGGNEQFF,TGTGCCATCAGCCTTGGGGGCAATGAGCAGTTCTTC
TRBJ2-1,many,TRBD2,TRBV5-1,CASSRGDGLTSNEQFF,TGCGCCAGCAGCCGGGGGGACGGGCTTACTAGCAATGAGCAGTTCTTC
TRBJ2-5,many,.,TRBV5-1,CASSLAYGEMETQYF,TGCGCCAGCAGCTTGGCCTACGGGGAGATGGAGACCCAGTACTTC
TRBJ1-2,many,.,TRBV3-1,CASSQDRGRGYTF,TGTGCCAGCAGCCAAGATCGGGGGCGCGGCTACACCTTC
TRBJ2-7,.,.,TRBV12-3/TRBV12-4,CASSLQLITYEQYF,TGTGCCAGCAGTTTACAATTGATTACCTACGAGCAGTACTTC
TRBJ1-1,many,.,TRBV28,CASGLGGQGLAFF,TGTGCCAGCGGACTAGGAGGGCAGGGTTTGGCTTTCTTT
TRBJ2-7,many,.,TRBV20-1,CSAQGPFPTGYEQYF,TGCAGTGCTCAAGGCCCATTCCCCACAGGCTACGAGCAGTACTTC
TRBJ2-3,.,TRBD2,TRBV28,CATRGASGATDTQYF,TGTGCAACAAGGGGGGCTAGCGGGGCAACAGATACGCAGTATTTT
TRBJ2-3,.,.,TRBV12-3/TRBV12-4,CASSLVGRGLNQPQYF,TGTGCCAGCAGTTTGGTTGGCAGGGGCCTCAATCAGCCCCAGTATTTT
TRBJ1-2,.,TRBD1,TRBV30,CAWSLTGGRGYTF,TGTGCCTGGAGTCTGACAGGGGGCCGGGGCTACACCTTC
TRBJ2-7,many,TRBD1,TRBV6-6,CASSYTTGGYEQYF,TGTGCCAGCAGTTACACTACAGGGGGCTACGAGCAGTACTTC